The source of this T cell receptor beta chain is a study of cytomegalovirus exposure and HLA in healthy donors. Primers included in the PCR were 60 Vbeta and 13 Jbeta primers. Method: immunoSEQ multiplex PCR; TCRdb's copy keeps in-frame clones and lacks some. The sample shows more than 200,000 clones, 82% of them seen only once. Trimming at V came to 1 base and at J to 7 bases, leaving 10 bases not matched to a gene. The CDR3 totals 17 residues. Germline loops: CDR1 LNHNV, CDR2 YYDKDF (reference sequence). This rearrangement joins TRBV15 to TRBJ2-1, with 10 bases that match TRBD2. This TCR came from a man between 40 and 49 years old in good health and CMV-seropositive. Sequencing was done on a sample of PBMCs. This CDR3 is CATSRASSGRGRNEQFF. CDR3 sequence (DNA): TGTGCCACCAGCAGAGCTTCAAGCGGGAGGGGGAGGAATGAGCAGTTCTTC. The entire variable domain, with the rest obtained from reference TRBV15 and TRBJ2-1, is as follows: DAMVIQNPRYQVTQFGKPVTLSCSQTLNHNVMYWYQQKSSQAPKLLFHYYDKDFNNEADTPDNFQSRRPNTSFCFLDIRSPGLGDTAMYLCATSRASSGRGRNEQFFGPGTRLTVL.